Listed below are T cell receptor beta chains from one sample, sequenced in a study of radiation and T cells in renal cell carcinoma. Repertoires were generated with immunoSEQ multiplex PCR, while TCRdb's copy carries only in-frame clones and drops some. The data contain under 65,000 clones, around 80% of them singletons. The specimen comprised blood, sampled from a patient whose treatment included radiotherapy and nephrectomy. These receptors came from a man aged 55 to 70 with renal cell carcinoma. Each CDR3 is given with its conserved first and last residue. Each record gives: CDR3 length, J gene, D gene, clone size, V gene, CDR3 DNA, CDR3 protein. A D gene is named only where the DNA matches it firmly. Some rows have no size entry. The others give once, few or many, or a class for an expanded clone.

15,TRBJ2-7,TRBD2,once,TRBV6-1,TGTGCCAGCAGTGAACCCGGACTAGCTAGCTACGAGCAGTACTTC,CASSEPGLASYEQYF
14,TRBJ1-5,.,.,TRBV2,TGTGCCAGCAGTGAATCCGGGTTCAATCAGCCCCAGCATTTT,CASSESGFNQPQHF
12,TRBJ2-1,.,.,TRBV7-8,TGTGCCAGCAGCCCCCGGGGTGACGAGCAGTTCTTC,CASSPRGDEQFF
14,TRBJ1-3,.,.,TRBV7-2,TGTGCCAGCAGCTTCGCCACGCGGGGAAACACCATATATTTT,CASSFATRGNTIYF
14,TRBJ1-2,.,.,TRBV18,TGTGCCAGCTCACCAGAAGTCCGGGACTATGGCTACACCTTC,CASSPEVRDYGYTF
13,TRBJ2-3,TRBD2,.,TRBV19,TGTGCCAGTAGTCTAGCGGGAATAGATACGCAGTATTTT,CASSLAGIDTQYF
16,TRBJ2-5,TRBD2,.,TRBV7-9,TGTGCCAGCAGCTTAGAATGTGGGGGGGTTGTAGAGACCCAGTACTTC,CASSLECGGVVETQYF
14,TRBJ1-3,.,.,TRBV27,TGTGCCAGCAGTTTTGGTGGGATGGGAAACACCATATATTTT,CASSFGGMGNTIYF
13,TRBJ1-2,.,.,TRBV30,TGTGCCTGGAGTGGTGAGCCAAGAGGGGGCTACACCTTC,CAWSGEPRGGYTF
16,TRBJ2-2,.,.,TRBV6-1,TGTGCCAGCAGTGAAGCCCAGGACAGCTACACCGGGGAGCTGTTTTTT,CASSEAQDSYTGELFF
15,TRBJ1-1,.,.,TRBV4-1,TGCGCCAGCAGCCAAGACCCAGACCTGAACACTGAAGCTTTCTTT,CASSQDPDLNTEAFF
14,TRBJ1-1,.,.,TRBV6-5,TGTGCCAGCAGTTCAGTACAGATGAACACTGAAGCTTTCTTT,CASSSVQMNTEAFF
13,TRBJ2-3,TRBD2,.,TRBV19,TGTGCCAGTCTTAGCGGGGGATCAGATACGCAGTATTTT,CASLSGGSDTQYF
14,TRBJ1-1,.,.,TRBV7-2,TGTGCCAGCAGCCTCGGACCCGCGAGCACTGAAGCTTTCTTT,CASSLGPASTEAFF
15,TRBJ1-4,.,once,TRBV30,TGTGCCTGGAGTCCTTCTCCGGGCACTAATGAAAAACTGTTTTTT,CAWSPSPGTNEKLFF
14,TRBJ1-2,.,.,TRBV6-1,TGTGCCAGCAGCCTAGACACGTCTAACTATGGCTACACCTTC,CASSLDTSNYGYTF
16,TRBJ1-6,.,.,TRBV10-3,TGTGCCATCAGTGAGTCCTGGACACTGAATAATTCACCCCTCCACTTT,CAISESWTLNNSPLHF
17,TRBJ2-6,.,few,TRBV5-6,TGTGCCAGCAGCATGACTTGGGTTTTCTCTGGGGCCAACGTCCTGACTTTC,CASSMTWVFSGANVLTF
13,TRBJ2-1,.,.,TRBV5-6,TGTGCCAGCAGCTCGGGAAGCTACAATGAGCAGTTCTTC,CASSSGSYNEQFF
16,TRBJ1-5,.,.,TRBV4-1,TGCGCCAGCAGCCAAGAAGTGACAAATAGCAATCAGCCCCAGCATTTT,CASSQEVTNSNQPQHF
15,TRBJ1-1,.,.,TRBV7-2,TGTGCCAGCAGCTACATCGGCCGGACACCTGTCGGGGCTTTCTTT,CASSYIGRTPVGAFF
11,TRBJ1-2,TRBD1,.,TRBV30,TGTGCCTGGAGCCACAGGGGTGGCTACACCTTC,CAWSHRGGYTF
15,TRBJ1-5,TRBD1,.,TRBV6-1,TGTGCCAGCAGAATAGGACAGGGAAGCAATCAGCCCCAGCATTTT,CASRIGQGSNQPQHF
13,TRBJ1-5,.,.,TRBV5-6,TGTGCCAGCAGCACACAGGGATGGCAGCCCCAGCATTTT,CASSTQGWQPQHF
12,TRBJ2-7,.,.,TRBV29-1,TGCAGCGTTTCCCCCCAGGGCGGCGAGCAGTACTTC,CSVSPQGGEQYF
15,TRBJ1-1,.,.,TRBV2,TGTGCCAGCAGTGTTCGTGGGGGGCCGAACACTGAAGCTTTCTTT,CASSVRGGPNTEAFF
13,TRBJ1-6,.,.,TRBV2,TGTGCCAGCACCGGACAGTTTAATTCACCCCTCCACTTT,CASTGQFNSPLHF
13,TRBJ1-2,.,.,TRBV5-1,TGCGCCAGCAGCTTCGGACCCGACTATGGCTACACCTTC,CASSFGPDYGYTF
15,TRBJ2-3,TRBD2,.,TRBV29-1,TGCAGCGTTGACCGACCAGCGGGGGGGGGAGATACGCAGTATTTT,CSVDRPAGGGDTQYF
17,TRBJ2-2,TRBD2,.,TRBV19,TGTGCCAGTAGCCCGGGACTAGCGGGAGGGAACACCGGGGAGCTGTTTTTT,CASSPGLAGGNTGELFF
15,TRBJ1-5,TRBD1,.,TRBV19,TGTGCCAGTAGTAAGACAGGGTTGGTCAATCAGCCCCAGCATTTT,CASSKTGLVNQPQHF
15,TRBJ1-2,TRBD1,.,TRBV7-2,TGTGCCAGCAGCCGCCAGGGGGCAGCGAACTATGGCTACACCTTC,CASSRQGAANYGYTF
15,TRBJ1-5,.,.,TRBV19,TGTGCCAGTAGTATAGGACAGGAGGGCAATCAGCCCCAGCATTTT,CASSIGQEGNQPQHF
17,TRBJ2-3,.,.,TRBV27,TGTGCCAGCAGTTTGTTGGGAGACTATGGTCGCACAGATACGCAGTATTTT,CASSLLGDYGRTDTQYF
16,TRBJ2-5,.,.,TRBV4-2,TGTGCCAGCAGCCAGGGCGAAAAGGCAGGGCAAGAGACCCAGTACTTC,CASSQGEKAGQETQYF
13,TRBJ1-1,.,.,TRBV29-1,TGCAGCGTGGCCCGGGCGTTGGTGGCTGAAGCTTTCTTT,CSVARALVAEAFF
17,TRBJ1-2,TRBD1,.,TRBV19,TGTGCCAGTAGTATGTTAGCCCCTCCCGGACAGGGTTATGGCTACACCTTC,CASSMLAPPGQGYGYTF
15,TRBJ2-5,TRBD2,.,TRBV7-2,TGTGCCAGCAGCCCCCGACTAGCGGGGGAGGAGACCCAGTACTTC,CASSPRLAGEETQYF
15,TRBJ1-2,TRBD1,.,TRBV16,TGTGCCAGCAGCCGGACAGGGCCGAAGAACTATGGCTACACCTTC,CASSRTGPKNYGYTF
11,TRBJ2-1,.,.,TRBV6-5,TGTGCCAGCAGTTACCTCAATGAGCAGTTCTTC,CASSYLNEQFF
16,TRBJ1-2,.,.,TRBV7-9,TGTGCCAGCAGCTTAGGTGGGTCCAGAGACTCCTATGGCTACACCTTC,CASSLGGSRDSYGYTF
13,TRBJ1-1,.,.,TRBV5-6,TGTGCCAGCAGCCCGCTAGGGGGTGCTGAAGCTTTCTTT,CASSPLGGAEAFF
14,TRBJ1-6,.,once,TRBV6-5,TGTGCCAGCAGTTACGGCGGGCAAGGTTCACCCCTCCACTTT,CASSYGGQGSPLHF
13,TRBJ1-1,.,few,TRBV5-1,TGCGCCAGCAGCTTCTCAGAGAACACTGAAGCTTTCTTT,CASSFSENTEAFF
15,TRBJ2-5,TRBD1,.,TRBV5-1,TGCGCCAGCAGCCTCCAGGGGGCGGACCAAGAGACCCAGTACTTC,CASSLQGADQETQYF
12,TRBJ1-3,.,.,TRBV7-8,TGTGCCAGCAGGCCTCGGTTAGACACCATATATTTT,CASRPRLDTIYF
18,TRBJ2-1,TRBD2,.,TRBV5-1,TGCGCCAGCAGCTTCTCAGGGACTAGCGGGAGTACCTACAATGAGCAGTTCTTC,CASSFSGTSGSTYNEQFF
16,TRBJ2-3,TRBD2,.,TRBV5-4,TGTGCCAGCAGCAATCCGGAGGGACTAGCCAAGGATACGCAGTATTTT,CASSNPEGLAKDTQYF
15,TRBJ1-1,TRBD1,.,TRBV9,TGTGCCAGCAGCGTAACCGCCGGGACAGGGGGTGAAGCTTTCTTT,CASSVTAGTGGEAFF